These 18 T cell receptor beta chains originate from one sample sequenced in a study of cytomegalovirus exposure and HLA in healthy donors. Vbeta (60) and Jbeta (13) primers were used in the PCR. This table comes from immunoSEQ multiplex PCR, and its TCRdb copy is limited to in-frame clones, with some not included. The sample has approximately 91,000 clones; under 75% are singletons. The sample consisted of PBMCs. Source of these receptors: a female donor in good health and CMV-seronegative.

CDR3 protein: CASSLNGANTGELFF. The CDR3 DNA reads TGCGCCAGCAGCTTGAACGGGGCGAACACCGGGGAGCTGTTTTTT. The genes are TRBV5-1 and TRBJ2-2; D possibly corresponds to TRBD2 (5 bases). The CDR3 length is 15 residues. V lost 1 base, J lost 0 bases, and 7 bases lay in between. CDR1 and CDR2 from the germline V gene are SGHRS and YFSETQ.

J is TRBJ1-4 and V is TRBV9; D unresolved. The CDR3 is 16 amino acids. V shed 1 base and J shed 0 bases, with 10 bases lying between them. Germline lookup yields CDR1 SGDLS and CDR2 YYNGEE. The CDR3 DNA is TGTGCCAGCAGCGTAAGTGGAGGTACAACTAATGAAAAACTGTTTTTT. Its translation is CASSVSGGTTNEKLFF.

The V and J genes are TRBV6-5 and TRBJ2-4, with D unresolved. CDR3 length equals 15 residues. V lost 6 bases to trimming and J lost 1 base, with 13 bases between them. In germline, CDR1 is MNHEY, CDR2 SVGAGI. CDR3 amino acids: CASSLTRTAKNIQYF. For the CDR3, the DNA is TGTGCCAGCAGCTTGACTCGTACCGCCAAAAACATTCAGTACTTC.

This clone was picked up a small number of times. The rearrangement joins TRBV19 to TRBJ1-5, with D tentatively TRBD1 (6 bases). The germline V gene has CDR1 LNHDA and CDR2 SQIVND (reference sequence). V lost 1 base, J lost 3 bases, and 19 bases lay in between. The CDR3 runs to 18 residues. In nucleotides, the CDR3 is TGTGCCAGTAGTATAGGGGCCCCCTTGACAGGTGACAATCAGCCCCAGCATTTT. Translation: CASSIGAPLTGDNQPQHF.

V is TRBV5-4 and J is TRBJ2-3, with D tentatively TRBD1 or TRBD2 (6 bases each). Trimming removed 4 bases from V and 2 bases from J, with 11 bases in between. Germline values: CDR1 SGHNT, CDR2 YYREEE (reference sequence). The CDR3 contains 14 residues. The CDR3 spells CASSLGGYTDTQYF. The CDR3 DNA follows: TGTGCCAGCAGCCTGGGGGGCTACACAGATACGCAGTATTTT.

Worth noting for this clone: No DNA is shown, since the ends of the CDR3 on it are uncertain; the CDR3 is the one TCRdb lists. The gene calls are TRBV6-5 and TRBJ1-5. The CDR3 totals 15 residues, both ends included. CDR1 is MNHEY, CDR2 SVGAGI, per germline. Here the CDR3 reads CASSSSTTRNQPQHF.

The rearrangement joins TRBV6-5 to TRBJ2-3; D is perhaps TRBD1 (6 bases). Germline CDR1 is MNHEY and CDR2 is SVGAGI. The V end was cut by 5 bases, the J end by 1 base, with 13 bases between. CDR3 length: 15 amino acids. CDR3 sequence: CASSLWAGGTDTQYF. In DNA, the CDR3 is TGTGCCAGCAGTCTCTGGGCAGGGGGCACAGATACGCAGTATTTT.

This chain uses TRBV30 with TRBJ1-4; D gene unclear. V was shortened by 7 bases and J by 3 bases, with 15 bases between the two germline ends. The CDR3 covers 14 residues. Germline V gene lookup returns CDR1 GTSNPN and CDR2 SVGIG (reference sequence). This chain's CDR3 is CAFGRQQSNEKLFF. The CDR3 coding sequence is TGTGCCTTCGGAAGGCAACAGTCTAATGAAAAACTGTTTTTT.

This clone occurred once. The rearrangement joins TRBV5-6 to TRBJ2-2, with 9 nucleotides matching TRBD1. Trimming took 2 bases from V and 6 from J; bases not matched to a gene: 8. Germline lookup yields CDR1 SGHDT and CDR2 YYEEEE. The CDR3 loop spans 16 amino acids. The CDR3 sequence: CASSLQGARLSGELFF. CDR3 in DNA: TGTGCCAGCAGCTTACAGGGGGCGCGATTGTCCGGGGAGCTGTTTTTT.

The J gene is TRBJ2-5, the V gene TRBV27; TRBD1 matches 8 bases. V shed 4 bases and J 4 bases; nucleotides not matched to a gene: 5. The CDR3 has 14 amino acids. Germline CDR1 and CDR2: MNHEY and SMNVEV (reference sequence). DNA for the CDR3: TGTGCCAGCAGTTGGACAGGGCTGGGAGAGACCCAGTACTTC. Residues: CASSWTGLGETQYF.

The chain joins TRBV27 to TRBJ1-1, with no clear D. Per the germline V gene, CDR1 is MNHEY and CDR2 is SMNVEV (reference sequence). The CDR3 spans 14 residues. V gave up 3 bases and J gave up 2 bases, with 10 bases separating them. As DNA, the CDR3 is TGTGCCAGCAGTTTCCGCAGGATAAACACTGAAGCTTTCTTT. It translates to CASSFRRINTEAFF.

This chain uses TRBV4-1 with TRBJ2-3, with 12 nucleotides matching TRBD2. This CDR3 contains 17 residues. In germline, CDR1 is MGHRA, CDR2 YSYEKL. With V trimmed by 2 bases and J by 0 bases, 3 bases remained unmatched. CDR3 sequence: CASSQTTSGGSTDTQYF. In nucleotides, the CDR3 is TGCGCCAGCAGCCAAACGACTAGCGGGGGAAGCACAGATACGCAGTATTTT.

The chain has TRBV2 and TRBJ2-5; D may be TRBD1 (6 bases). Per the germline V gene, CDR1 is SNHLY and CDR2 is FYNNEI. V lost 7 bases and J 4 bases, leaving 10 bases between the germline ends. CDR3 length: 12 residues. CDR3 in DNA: TGTGCCAGCAAGGGGGACGGAGAGACCCAGTACTTC. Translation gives CASKGDGETQYF.

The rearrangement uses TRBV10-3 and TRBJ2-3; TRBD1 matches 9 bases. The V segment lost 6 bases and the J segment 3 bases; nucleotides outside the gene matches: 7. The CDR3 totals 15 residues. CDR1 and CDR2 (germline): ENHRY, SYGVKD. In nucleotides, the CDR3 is TGTGCCATCAGGGAGGACAGGGGCGAAACAGATACGCAGTATTTT. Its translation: CAIREDRGETDTQYF.

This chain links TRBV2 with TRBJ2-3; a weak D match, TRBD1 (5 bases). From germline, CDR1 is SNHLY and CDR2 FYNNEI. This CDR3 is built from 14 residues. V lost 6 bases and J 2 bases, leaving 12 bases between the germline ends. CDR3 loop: CASRVSTATDTQYF. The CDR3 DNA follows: TGTGCCAGCAGAGTTTCGACAGCCACAGATACGCAGTATTTT.

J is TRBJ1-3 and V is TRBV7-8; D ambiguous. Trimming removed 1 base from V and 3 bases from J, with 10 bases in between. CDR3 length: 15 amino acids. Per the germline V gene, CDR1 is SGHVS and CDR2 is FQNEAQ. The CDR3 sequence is CASSLGTVGGNTIYF. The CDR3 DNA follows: TGTGCCAGCAGCTTAGGTACAGTTGGTGGAAACACCATATATTTT. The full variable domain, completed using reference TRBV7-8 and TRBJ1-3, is GAGVSQSPRYKVAKRGQDVALRCDPISGHVSLFWYQQALGQGPEFLTYFQNEAQLDKSGLPSDRFFAERPEGSVSTLKIQRTQQEDSAVYLCASSLGTVGGNTIYFGEGSWLTVV.

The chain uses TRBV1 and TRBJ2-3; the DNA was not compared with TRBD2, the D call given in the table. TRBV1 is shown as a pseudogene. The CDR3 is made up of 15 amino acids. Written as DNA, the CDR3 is TGCACCAGCAGCGATCCGGGAGGAGGCACAGATACGCAGTATTTT. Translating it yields CTSSDPGGGTDTQYF.

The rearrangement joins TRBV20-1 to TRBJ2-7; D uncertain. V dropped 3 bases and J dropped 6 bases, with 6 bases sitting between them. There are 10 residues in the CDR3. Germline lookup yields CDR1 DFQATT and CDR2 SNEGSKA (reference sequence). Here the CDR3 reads CSASRGEQYF. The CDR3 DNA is TGCAGTGCTAGCCGCGGCGAGCAGTACTTC.